A selection of T cell receptor beta chains follows, all from one sample in a study of blood T cell repertoires in COVID-19. Libraries were prepared by immunoSEQ multiplex PCR; TCRdb keeps only in-frame clonotypes and omits some of them. The sample carries hundreds of thousands of clones, roughly 87% recorded once. Sequencing input: peripheral blood. Receptors were obtained from a human donor in a cohort sampled during active COVID-19. Both conserved end residues are part of each CDR3.

cdr3_aa: CASSSPFLGSTDTQYF; cdr3_length: 16; v_call: TRBV27; j_call: TRBJ2-3
cdr3_aa: CASSLGGLPPNEQFF; cdr3_length: 15; v_call: TRBV3-1/TRBV3-2; j_call: TRBJ2-1
cdr3_aa: CASRPTSSYNSPLHF; cdr3_length: 15; v_call: TRBV2; j_call: TRBJ1-6
cdr3_aa: CASSLKTSGRKDEQYF; cdr3_length: 16; v_call: TRBV7-9; j_call: TRBJ2-7
cdr3_aa: CASSFSSNQPQHF; cdr3_length: 13; v_call: TRBV12-3/TRBV12-4; j_call: TRBJ1-5
cdr3_aa: CASSYRGEGGEQYF; cdr3_length: 14; v_call: TRBV6-5; j_call: TRBJ2-7
cdr3_aa: CASSMLAYNEQFF; cdr3_length: 13; v_call: TRBV19; j_call: TRBJ2-1
cdr3_aa: CSAPSGNEQFF; cdr3_length: 11; v_call: TRBV20-1; j_call: TRBJ2-1
cdr3_aa: CASSYRDSRVPGELFF; cdr3_length: 16; v_call: TRBV27; j_call: TRBJ2-2
cdr3_aa: CASSVNRRETQYF; cdr3_length: 13; v_call: TRBV2; j_call: TRBJ2-5
cdr3_aa: CASSLGIIGDYEQYF; cdr3_length: 15; v_call: TRBV13; j_call: TRBJ2-7
cdr3_aa: CASSLQRGTDTQYF; cdr3_length: 14; v_call: TRBV27; j_call: TRBJ2-3
cdr3_aa: CASSPKGVPNTGELFF; cdr3_length: 16; v_call: TRBV6-7; j_call: TRBJ2-2
cdr3_aa: CASSPTSGDTDTQYF; cdr3_length: 15; v_call: TRBV3-1/TRBV3-2; j_call: TRBJ2-3
cdr3_aa: CASSLDLATTYEQYF; cdr3_length: 15; v_call: TRBV7-9; j_call: TRBJ2-7
cdr3_aa: CASSVASGLTDTQYF; cdr3_length: 15; v_call: TRBV9; j_call: TRBJ2-3
cdr3_aa: CASSQDSGSSNIQYF; cdr3_length: 15; v_call: TRBV3-1/TRBV3-2; j_call: TRBJ2-4
cdr3_aa: CASSQDMERELHNEQFF; cdr3_length: 17; v_call: TRBV4-3; j_call: TRBJ2-1
cdr3_aa: CASSEGQGVKPLHF; cdr3_length: 14; v_call: TRBV25-1; j_call: TRBJ1-6
cdr3_aa: CASSKQTVSTEAFF; cdr3_length: 14; v_call: TRBV5-4; j_call: TRBJ1-1
cdr3_aa: CASSHSSGLATYNEQFF; cdr3_length: 17; v_call: TRBV4-3; j_call: TRBJ2-1
cdr3_aa: CASSDAGLPSNGYTF; cdr3_length: 15; v_call: TRBV2; j_call: TRBJ1-2
cdr3_aa: CASSSTGSQETQYF; cdr3_length: 14; v_call: TRBV5-1; j_call: TRBJ2-5
cdr3_aa: CASGGSSYEQYF; cdr3_length: 12; v_call: TRBV7-2; j_call: TRBJ2-7
cdr3_aa: CASSFSYYTDTQYF; cdr3_length: 14; v_call: TRBV5-1; j_call: TRBJ2-3
cdr3_aa: CASSEPTGRSGNTIYF; cdr3_length: 16; v_call: TRBV10-1; j_call: TRBJ1-3
cdr3_aa: CASSRDSTYEQYF; cdr3_length: 13; v_call: TRBV27; j_call: TRBJ2-7
cdr3_aa: CASTREVTGELFF; cdr3_length: 13; v_call: TRBV5-1; j_call: TRBJ2-2
cdr3_aa: CASSRGGSQPQHF; cdr3_length: 13; v_call: TRBV28; j_call: TRBJ1-5
cdr3_aa: CASSRVYGELFF; cdr3_length: 12; v_call: TRBV11-3; j_call: TRBJ2-2
cdr3_aa: CASSPAWTATRETQYF; cdr3_length: 16; v_call: TRBV14; j_call: TRBJ2-5
cdr3_aa: CATSDPGTGRIDDYTF; cdr3_length: 16; v_call: TRBV24-1; j_call: TRBJ1-2
cdr3_aa: CASSMGQPNYGYTF; cdr3_length: 14; v_call: TRBV2; j_call: TRBJ1-2
cdr3_aa: CASSNNRASNQPQHF; cdr3_length: 15; v_call: TRBV21-1; j_call: TRBJ1-5
cdr3_aa: CAISRHQGTDTQYF; cdr3_length: 14; v_call: TRBV10-3; j_call: TRBJ2-3
cdr3_aa: CASSGGRNTGELFF; cdr3_length: 14; v_call: TRBV9; j_call: TRBJ2-2
cdr3_aa: CASSLDLVSKLFF; cdr3_length: 13; v_call: TRBV7-2; j_call: TRBJ1-4
cdr3_aa: CASRNRDTETQYF; cdr3_length: 13; v_call: TRBV2; j_call: TRBJ2-5
cdr3_aa: CASSAVGGEGVNEQYF; cdr3_length: 16; v_call: TRBV25-1; j_call: TRBJ2-7
cdr3_aa: CASSLTGSNYGYTF; cdr3_length: 14; v_call: TRBV28; j_call: TRBJ1-2
cdr3_aa: CATSDWDRQETQYF; cdr3_length: 14; v_call: TRBV24-1; j_call: TRBJ2-5
cdr3_aa: CASSLDLIDTQYF; cdr3_length: 13; v_call: TRBV11-1; j_call: TRBJ2-3
cdr3_aa: CASSLGGNSPLHF; cdr3_length: 13; v_call: TRBV27; j_call: TRBJ1-6
cdr3_aa: CATSRDRSGGSYEQYF; cdr3_length: 16; v_call: TRBV15; j_call: TRBJ2-7
cdr3_aa: CASSPPSSYEQYF; cdr3_length: 13; v_call: TRBV18; j_call: TRBJ2-7
cdr3_aa: CASRYQETQYF; cdr3_length: 11; v_call: TRBV10-2; j_call: TRBJ2-5